These T cell receptor beta chains were read from a single sample in a study of response to subunit inactivated influenza vaccine. In TCRdb, the RT-PCR reads were re-called with MiXCR into one record per CDR3 protein. The sample lists around 580,000 distinct CDR3 sequences, 10% to 15% seen once, with roughly 10% in the top ten. The source was PBMCs from blood, collected on the day of vaccination. The receptors here all came from a man aged 50 to 59 who received an inactivated influenza vaccine. Each CDR3 is given with its conserved first and last residue. D genes are given only for firm matches. The listing skips clone size in some rows; elsewhere it reads once, few, many or a size class.

J gene | V gene | D gene | clone size | CDR3 DNA | CDR3 protein
TRBJ1-5 | TRBV3-1 | - | - | TGTGCCAGCAGCCAAGATTTGGGTCCGGCACCCCAGCATTTT | CASSQDLGPAPQHF
TRBJ2-1 | TRBV4-2 | - | - | TGTGCCAGCAGCCAAGGCCAAGGAGCGAGCTCCTACAATGAGCAGTTCTTC | CASSQGQGASSYNEQFF
TRBJ1-6 | TRBV12-3/TRBV12-4 | - | few | TGTGCCACCAACTGGGACTTGAATTCACCCCTCCACTTT | CATNWDLNSPLHF
TRBJ2-5 | TRBV7-2 | TRBD2 | few | TGTGCCAGCAGCGGGGCGGGGGGCCAAGAGACCCAGTACTTC | CASSGAGGQETQYF
TRBJ2-1 | TRBV20-1 | - | few | TGCAGTGCTGGGGATTTTAACTCCTACAATGAGCAGTTCTTC | CSAGDFNSYNEQFF
TRBJ2-7 | TRBV5-1 | TRBD1 | - | TGCGCCAGCAGCTTACCGGGACAGGGGCTCTACGAGCAGTACTTC | CASSLPGQGLYEQYF
TRBJ1-1 | TRBV6-2/TRBV6-3 | - | - | TGTGCCAGCAGGCTGCTACCGAACCCTAACACTGAAGCTTTCTTT | CASRLLPNPNTEAFF
TRBJ2-1 | TRBV7-3 | - | few | TGTGCCAGCAGCTTAGGGCCCGAAGAGGAGCAGTTCTTC | CASSLGPEEEQFF
TRBJ1-1 | TRBV10-1 | - | few | TGCGCCAGCAGTCTTCCGTGCCCACATATCAACACTGAAGCTTTCTTT | CASSLPCPHINTEAFF
TRBJ2-6 | TRBV6-1 | - | - | TGTGCCAGCATGGCGCCCCCGGGACTGATCTCTGGGGCCAACGTCCTGACTTTC | CASMAPPGLISGANVLTF
TRBJ2-5 | TRBV4-3 | - | - | TGCGCCAGCAGCCAAGATGGGGGCGGAGTAGGAGAGACCCAGTACTTC | CASSQDGGGVGETQYF
TRBJ1-2 | TRBV28 | - | many | TGTGCCAGCAGTTTCCGGGCAGGTCGAGGCTACACCTTC | CASSFRAGRGYTF
TRBJ2-7 | TRBV20-1 | TRBD2 | - | TGCAGTGCTGCCCGGACTAGCGGGAGGGCCGAAACCTACGAGCAGTACTTC | CSAARTSGRAETYEQYF
TRBJ1-1 | TRBV20-1 | TRBD1 | - | TGCAGTGCCCTAATCGTCAGGGGGCATAGGGATATTATGAACACTGAAGCTTTCTTT | CSALIVRGHRDIMNTEAFF
TRBJ2-3 | TRBV5-6 | - | few | TGTGCCAGCAGCTCCCTCCGGCTAGCGCTGAAGGCAGATACGCAGTATTTT | CASSSLRLALKADTQYF
TRBJ2-5 | TRBV18 | TRBD1 | - | TGTGCCAGCTCACCAAGGATAACAGGGGAAGGCGAGACCCAGTACTTC | CASSPRITGEGETQYF
TRBJ1-6 | TRBV7-2 | - | - | TGTGCCAGCAGTTACCGAGGGGTGCATTCACCCCTCCACTTT | CASSYRGVHSPLHF
TRBJ2-7 | TRBV4-3 | TRBD2 | - | TGCGCCAGCAGCCAAGGAATAGCGGGTAGCTCCTACGAGCAGTACTTC | CASSQGIAGSSYEQYF
TRBJ2-5 | TRBV19 | - | few | TGTGCCAGTAGTATAGGGGGAGGAGAGACCCAGTACTTC | CASSIGGGETQYF
TRBJ1-1 | TRBV14 | TRBD1 | few | TGTGCCAGCACAATAGGGGGCGTGAACACTGAAGCTTTCTTT | CASTIGGVNTEAFF
TRBJ2-2 | TRBV14 | TRBD2 | few | TGTGCCAGCAGCCACGAGGGAGGGAGAACCGGGGAGCTGTTTTTT | CASSHEGGRTGELFF
TRBJ1-2 | TRBV7-9 | - | few | TGTGCCAGCAGCTCTAAGGCGGCTAACTATGGCTACACCTTC | CASSSKAANYGYTF
TRBJ2-7 | TRBV29-1 | TRBD1 | - | TGCAGCGTATCCGGACAGGGACAGGACGAGCAGTACTTC | CSVSGQGQDEQYF
TRBJ2-7 | TRBV4-1 | TRBD1 | few | TGCGCCAGCAGCCGCGGGACAGGGGAAATATACGAGCAGTACTTC | CASSRGTGEIYEQYF
TRBJ1-6 | TRBV12-3/TRBV12-4 | - | few | TGTGCCAGCAGTCCGGAGACAGGCCGGAATTCACCCCTCCACTTT | CASSPETGRNSPLHF
TRBJ1-3 | TRBV6-2/TRBV6-3 | - | - | TGTGCCAGCAGTTACGGGGCAGGGAAGACTGCCTACTCTGGAAACACCATATATTTT | CASSYGAGKTAYSGNTIYF
TRBJ1-6 | TRBV20-1 | - | - | TGCAGTGCTACCTTTGGGAGGTCCTATAATTCACCCCTCCACTTT | CSATFGRSYNSPLHF